This section outlines one TCR beta chain sequence together with its context. Using genomic DNA as the template, TCR beta VDJ and CDR3 profiling was carried out. TCRdb itself ran the reads through MiXCR, one entry per CDR3 protein. The sample records about half a million distinct CDR3 sequences, roughly a third being singletons. This record comes from a study of CD8+CD57+ T cells in acquired aplastic anemia. The germline V gene has CDR1 MGHRA and CDR2 YSYEKL. The junction had 7 bases not matched to a gene; V was cut back by 5 bases and J by 0 bases. The CDR3 has 17 residues. Patients chosen for sequencing had CD8+CD57+ cells that had expanded, as shown by flow cytometry.

The sequenced sample consisted of sorted CD4+, CD8+, or CD8+CD57+ T cells (not recorded which) from PBMCs. The V call is TRBV4-1, the J call TRBJ1-6; the match to TRBD1 covers 7 bases. This TCR was recovered from a human donor with aplastic anemia. CDR3 sequence (DNA): TGCGCCAGCAGCACTACGGACAGGAGCTCCTATAATTCACCCCTCCACTTT. It translates to CASSTTDRSSYNSPLHF.